The 19 T cell receptor beta chains reported below all come from one sample, sequenced in a study of T-cell reconstitution after alpha-beta-depleted transplantation in children. As it was prepared, the TCRbeta library received unique molecular identifiers. Each CDR3 protein is one row after TCRdb ran MiXCR on the PCR reads. The repertoire has about 460,000 distinct CDR3 sequences, 12% of them found once; the top ten carry roughly 5.4%. The specimen comprised PBMCs from the stem cell graft donor, sampled from the stem cell graft. These receptors came from a human donor who donated a stem cell graft to a child with combined immunodeficiency.

Notes on this clonotype: This may be a read error, as it is one base from a much larger clone. V usage is TRBV20-1 and J usage is TRBJ2-3; 10 bases fit TRBD2. The germline V gene has CDR1 DFQATT and CDR2 SNEGSKA (reference sequence). The length of the CDR3 is 15 residues. The CDR3 sequence: CCASRAGGLTDTQYF. CDR3 DNA: TGCTGTGCTAGTAGAGCGGGGGGGCTCACAGATACGCAGTATTTT.

Ten or more counts support this clonotype. The V call is TRBV12-3 or TRBV12-4, the J call TRBJ2-3; TRBD1 agrees at 11 bases. V shed 11 bases and J 9 bases; nucleotides not matched to a gene: 4. The CDR3 is 11 amino acids. In DNA, the CDR3 is TGTGCCTCTCGGACAGGGGGCACGCAGTATTTT. Its protein is CASRTGGTQYF.

Worth noting for this clonotype: A much larger clone lies a single base off, so this may be a read error. The conserved phenylalanine or tryptophan normally closing the CDR3 is absent here, so this likely arose from a read error. The chain joins TRBV12-3 or TRBV12-4 to TRBJ1-3; 8 bases match TRBD1. With 2 bases clipped from V and 4 bases from J, the junction kept 7 bases outside the gene matches. The CDR3 consists of 16 residues. The DNA of the CDR3 is TGTGCCAGCAGTTTATTTGGACAGGGATCCGGAAACACCATATATTAT. This translates into CASSLFGQGSGNTIYY.

This clonotype has more than one count but fewer than ten. This chain joins TRBV6-2 or TRBV6-3 and TRBJ2-2; tentative D call: TRBD1 (5 bases). This CDR3 comprises 15 residues. CDR1 and CDR2 (germline): MNHEY, SVGEGT. V lost 1 base and J lost 4, with 10 bases in between. CDR3 residues: CASSYLLGATGELFF. CDR3 DNA: TGTGCCAGCAGTTACTTACTTGGGGCCACCGGGGAGCTGTTTTTT.

This clonotype was counted only a few times. The chain uses TRBV29-1 and TRBJ1-2; D uncertain. Germline CDR1 reads SQVTM; CDR2 reads ANQGSEA. V lost 0 bases to trimming and J lost 6 bases, with 11 bases between them. CDR3 length: 13 amino acids. CDR3 loop: CSVEEWGRDGYTF. The CDR3 region has the DNA TGCAGCGTTGAAGAGTGGGGTCGTGATGGCTACACCTTC.

There are a few counts of this clonotype. This chain links TRBV20-1 with TRBJ2-2, with TRBD1 identical over 10 bases. This CDR3 is 17 amino acids long. V was pared by 4 bases and J by 5 bases, with 13 bases of the junction left unmatched. Germline V gene sequence: CDR1 DFQATT, CDR2 SNEGSKA (reference sequence). The CDR3 reads CSATPSRQGAWTGELFF. The CDR3 DNA is TGCAGTGCTACTCCCTCCCGACAGGGGGCTTGGACCGGGGAGCTGTTTTTT.

CDR3 DNA: TGCGCCAGCAGCTTGGTTATAACAGGGGCCATCAACACTGAAGCTTTCTTT. Translating it yields CASSLVITGAINTEAFF. The chain couples TRBV5-1 to TRBJ1-1; 7 nucleotides line up with TRBD1. CDR1 is SGHRS and CDR2 is YFSETQ in the germline V gene. There are 17 residues in the CDR3. The V segment lost 0 bases and the J segment 2 bases; nucleotides outside the gene matches: 10.

Ten or more counts support this clonotype. The chain joins TRBV7-9 to TRBJ2-7; perhaps D is TRBD1 or TRBD2 (5 bases each). V was cut by 5 bases and J by 5 bases, with 25 bases left in between. The CDR3 covers 17 residues. The germline gives CDR1 SEHNR, CDR2 FQNEAQ (reference sequence). The CDR3 loop reads CASSAAVIGTEGHEQYF. The CDR3, as DNA: TGTGCCAGCAGCGCCGCGGTGATCGGGACGGAAGGCCACGAGCAGTACTTC.

Only a few counts were recorded for this clonotype. The chain employs TRBV7-9 and TRBJ2-1; D remains unclear. CDR3 length: 12 residues. V lost 3 bases to trimming and J lost 5 bases, with 5 bases between them. CDR1 SEHNR and CDR2 FQNEAQ come from the germline V gene (reference sequence). Here the CDR3 DNA reads TGTGCCAGCAGCTTTTCGAACAATGAGCAGTTCTTC. Amino acid sequence: CASSFSNNEQFF.

The chain combines TRBV5-6 with TRBJ2-3; tentatively, D is TRBD2 (5 bases). This CDR3 comprises 14 residues. The germline gives CDR1 SGHDT, CDR2 YYEEEE. V lost 0 bases to trimming and J lost 5 bases, with 10 bases between them. The DNA of the CDR3 is TGTGCCAGCAGCTTGGAGCTAGCCGTAGATACGCAGTATTTT. It specifies CASSLELAVDTQYF.

This clonotype was counted a few times. The V call is TRBV12-3 or TRBV12-4, the J call TRBJ2-3; D is undetermined. Trimming took off 10 bases at V and 5 bases at J, with 10 bases between the two ends. This CDR3 comprises 11 residues. CDR3 amino acids: CATAPLDTQYF. In DNA, the CDR3 is TGTGCCACCGCCCCGTTAGATACGCAGTATTTT.

This sequence joins TRBV18 and TRBJ2-3; 7 positions agree with TRBD1. The V gene end was trimmed by 1 base and the J gene end by 4 bases; junction bases not matched to a gene: 8. The CDR3 is 16 residues long. CDR1 is KGHSH and CDR2 is LQKENI in the germline V gene. CDR3: CASSPQGAFFADTQYF. CDR3 bases: TGTGCCAGCTCACCACAGGGGGCTTTTTTCGCAGATACGCAGTATTTT.

The chain couples TRBV12-5 to TRBJ1-1; 9 bases line up with TRBD1. Germline CDR1 reads LGHNT; CDR2 reads FRNRAP. This CDR3 has 15 residues. V dropped 4 bases and J dropped 3; count of bases not matched to a gene: 6. The CDR3 nucleotides are TGTGCTAGTGGTTACTCGACAGGGGGGTACACTGAAGCTTTCTTT. Translated: CASGYSTGGYTEAFF.

This clonotype was counted a few times. This chain joins TRBV6-5 and TRBJ1-2; 12 bases are shared with TRBD1. Germline loops: CDR1 MNHEY, CDR2 SVGAGI. Unmatched junction bases numbered 8, after V lost 4 bases and J lost 8 bases. This CDR3 region has 15 residues. CDR3 coding DNA: TGTGCCAGCAGTTCGTGGGACAGGGGGCCGAGGGGCTACACCTTC. This gives the protein CASSSWDRGPRGYTF.

This clonotype was counted a few times. The chain joins TRBV7-2 to TRBJ2-5; D not resolved. In germline, CDR1 is SGHTA, CDR2 FQGNSA. The CDR3 runs 15 residues. Trimming cost V 1 base and J 4 bases, with 13 bases left between them. CDR3 residues: CASSLGGFSRETQYF. The CDR3, as DNA: TGTGCCAGCAGCTTAGGGGGATTTAGTAGAGAGACCCAGTACTTC.

This clonotype was seen a handful of times. The chain has TRBV29-1 and TRBJ1-5, with 9 bases lining up with TRBD1. The CDR3 sequence is 14 residues long. Germline CDR1 is SQVTM and CDR2 is ANQGSEA. V dropped 7 bases and J dropped 0; count of bases not matched to a gene: 4. This chain's CDR3 is CSAGTGNSNQPQHF. As DNA, the CDR3 is TGCAGCGCTGGGACAGGGAATAGCAATCAGCCCCAGCATTTT.

V is TRBV7-3 and J is TRBJ2-7; D unresolved. The CDR3 is 13 residues long. Germline V lookup: CDR1 SGHTA, CDR2 FQGTGA. Trimming took off 0 bases at V and 4 bases at J, with 7 bases between the two ends. The CDR3 loop reads CASSLTIDYEQYF. CDR3 coding DNA: TGTGCCAGCAGCTTAACGATAGATTACGAGCAGTACTTC.

This sequence joins TRBV5-1 and TRBJ2-7; D not certain. The ends were cut back, 0 bases at V and 2 bases at J, with 9 bases in the middle. Germline CDR1 and CDR2: SGHRS and YFSETQ. The CDR3 loop spans 14 amino acids. CDR3: CASSLVRHPYEQYF. In DNA, the CDR3 is TGCGCCAGCAGCTTGGTACGACACCCCTACGAGCAGTACTTC.

This clonotype was recorded at least ten times. The gene calls are TRBV12-3 or TRBV12-4 and TRBJ2-7; D assignment may be TRBD1 or TRBD2 (5 bases each). There are 14 residues in the CDR3. The V end was cut by 6 bases, the J end by 3 bases, with 15 bases between. DNA for the CDR3: TGTGCCAGCAGAGGCCCGGGACCACGCTACGAGCAGTACTTC. It specifies CASRGPGPRYEQYF.